This T cell receptor beta chain stems from a study of cytomegalovirus exposure and HLA in healthy donors. Study observations and caveats: A later analysis showed HLA-associated TCR beta chains outstripping equally common others in clonal expansion.

PCR involved 60 Vbeta and 13 Jbeta primers. Profiling relied on immunoSEQ multiplex PCR, and the TCRdb table lists in-frame clones only, not all of them. Seen here are about 73,000 clones, 75% observed once, and the top ten hold about an eighth. Germline loops: CDR1 SEHNR, CDR2 FQNEAQ (reference sequence). Trimming shortened V by 5 bases and J by 0 bases, and 13 bases separated the two germline ends. The CDR3 sequence is 15 residues long. About this clone: Its antigen is currently unknown.

The sequence came from a man between 70 and 80 years old in good health and CMV-seronegative. The chain joins TRBV7-9 to TRBJ2-5; no clear D gene. Sequencing input: PBMCs. The CDR3 nucleotides read TGTGCCAGCAGCCCCCGGCGACACAACCAAGAGACCCAGTACTTC. This translates into CASSPRRHNQETQYF.